The clone carrying this TCR beta chain was seen at least ten times. Its specificity is unknown. This sample is part of a study of response to subunit inactivated influenza vaccine. Points from the study as a whole: Researchers suggested that each seasonal influenza vaccination recruits few new T cells.

The length of the CDR3 is 16 residues. The V segment lost 8 bases and the J segment 3 bases; nucleotides outside the gene matches: 10. From the RT-PCR reads, TCRdb called clonotypes with MiXCR, one entry per CDR3 protein. The sample has about 170,000 distinct CDR3 sequences; over 8.5% are singletons. This sample comprised CD8+ T cells sorted from PBMCs, obtained about 23 months after vaccination. This sequence originates from a man between 50 and 69 years old who received an inactivated influenza vaccine. This chain uses TRBV12-3 or TRBV12-4 with TRBJ2-1; TRBD1 matches 10 bases. In DNA form, the CDR3 reads TGTGCCAGCGCTTGGGGACAGGGGCCCCTCTACAATGAGCAGTTCTTC. Amino acids: CASAWGQGPLYNEQFF.